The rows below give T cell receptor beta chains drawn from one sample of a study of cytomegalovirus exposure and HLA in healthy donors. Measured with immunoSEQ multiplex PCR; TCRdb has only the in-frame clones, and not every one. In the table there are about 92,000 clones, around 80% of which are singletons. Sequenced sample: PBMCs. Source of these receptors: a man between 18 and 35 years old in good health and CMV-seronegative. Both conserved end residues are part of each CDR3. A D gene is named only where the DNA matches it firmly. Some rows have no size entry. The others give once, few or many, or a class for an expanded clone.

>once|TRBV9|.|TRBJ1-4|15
CASSVQGATNEKLFF
TGTGCCAGCAGCGTACAGGGCGCAACTAATGAAAAACTGTTTTTT
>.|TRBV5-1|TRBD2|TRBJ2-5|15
CASSLISGGQETQYF
TGCGCCAGCAGCTTGATCAGCGGGGGCCAAGAGACCCAGTACTTC
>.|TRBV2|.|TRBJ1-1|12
CASSGQSTEAFF
TGTGCCAGCAGTGGACAGTCCACTGAAGCTTTCTTT
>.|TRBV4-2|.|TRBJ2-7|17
CASSQGRHQATSYEQYF
TGTGCCAGCAGCCAAGGTAGACATCAGGCTACCTCCTACGAGCAGTACTTC
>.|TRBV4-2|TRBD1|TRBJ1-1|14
CASSRGQGANEAFF
TGTGCCAGCAGCCGGGGACAGGGGGCGAATGAAGCTTTCTTT
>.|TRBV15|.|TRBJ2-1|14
CASSLDSEYNEQFF
TGTGCCTCGTCCTTAGACAGCGAATACAATGAGCAGTTCTTC
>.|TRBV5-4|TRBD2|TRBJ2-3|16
CASSLEFSGGTDTQYF
TGTGCCAGCAGCTTGGAGTTTAGCGGGGGGACAGATACGCAGTATTTT
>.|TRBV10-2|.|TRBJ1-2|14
CASSESARLYGYTF
TGCGCCAGCAGTGAGTCGGCCAGGCTCTATGGCTACACCTTC
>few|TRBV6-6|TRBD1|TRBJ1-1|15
CASSRVQGDITEAFF
TGTGCCAGCAGCCGGGTTCAGGGGGACATCACTGAAGCTTTCTTT
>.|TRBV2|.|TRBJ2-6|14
CASSSRSGANVLTF
TGTGCCAGCTCGTCCCGCTCTGGGGCCAACGTCCTGACTTTC
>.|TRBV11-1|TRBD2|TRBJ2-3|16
CASSYSGGRSTDTQYF
TGTGCCAGCAGCTATAGCGGGGGCCGTAGCACAGATACGCAGTATTTT
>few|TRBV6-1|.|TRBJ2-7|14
CASTGLVLGDEQYF
TGTGCCAGCACTGGACTGGTGCTCGGGGACGAGCAGTACTTC
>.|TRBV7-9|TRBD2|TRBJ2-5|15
CASSLGAGGRETQYF
TGTGCCAGCAGCTTAGGAGCGGGGGGCAGGGAGACCCAGTACTTC
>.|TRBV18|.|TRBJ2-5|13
CASSPTGGWEQYF
TGTGCCAGCTCACCGACAGGTGGATGGGAGCAGTACTTC
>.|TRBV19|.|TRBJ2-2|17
CASTPQVVRVNTGELFF
TGTGCCAGTACCCCCCAGGTGGTCAGGGTGAACACCGGGGAGCTGTTTTTT
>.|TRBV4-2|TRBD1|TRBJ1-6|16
CASRPKIGQANSPLHF
TGTGCCAGCAGACCAAAGATCGGACAGGCGAATTCACCCCTCCACTTT
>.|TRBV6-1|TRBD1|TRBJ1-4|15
CASSLPGTGYEKLFF
TGTGCCAGCAGTTTACCAGGGACAGGGTACGAAAAACTGTTTTTT
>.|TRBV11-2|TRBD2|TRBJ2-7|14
CASRTPGGGNEQYF
TGTGCCAGCCGCACCCCCGGGGGGGGCAACGAGCAGTACTTC
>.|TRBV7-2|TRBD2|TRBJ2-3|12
CASKERGDTQYF
TGTGCCAGCAAGGAGCGGGGCGATACGCAGTATTTT
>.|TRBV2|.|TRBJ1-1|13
CASSAQVYTEAFF
TGTGCCAGCAGTGCACAGGTCTACACTGAAGCTTTCTTT
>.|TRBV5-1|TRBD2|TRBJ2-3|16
CASSMTLAGGEYTQYF
TGCGCCAGCAGCATGACACTAGCGGGGGGGGAGTATACGCAGTATTTT
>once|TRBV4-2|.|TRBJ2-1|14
CASSQGYEYNEQFF
TGTGCCAGCAGCCAAGGGTATGAGTACAATGAGCAGTTCTTC
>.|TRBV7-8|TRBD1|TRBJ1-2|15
CASSLGGTGHYGYTF
TGTGCCAGCAGCTTAGGGGGGACAGGGCATTATGGCTACACCTTC
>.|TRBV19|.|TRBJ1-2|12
CASAPGNYGYTF
TGTGCCAGTGCTCCGGGGAACTATGGCTACACCTTC
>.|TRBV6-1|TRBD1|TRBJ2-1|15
CASREQGARYNEQFF
TGTGCCAGCAGGGAACAGGGGGCCCGCTACAATGAGCAGTTCTTC
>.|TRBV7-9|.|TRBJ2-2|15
CASSLEAGHTGELFF
TGTGCCAGCAGCTTAGAAGCAGGGCACACCGGGGAGCTGTTTTTT
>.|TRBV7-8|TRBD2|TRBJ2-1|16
CASSLVSTSGRNEQFF
TGTGCCAGCAGCTTAGTCTCGACTAGCGGGAGGAATGAGCAGTTCTTC
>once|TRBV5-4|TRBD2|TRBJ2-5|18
CASSSGLAGAPYQETQYF
TGTGCCAGCAGCTCAGGACTAGCGGGGGCCCCTTACCAAGAGACCCAGTACTTC
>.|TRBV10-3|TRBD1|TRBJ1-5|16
CAISDRGTGGNQPQHF
TGTGCCATCAGTGATCGAGGGACAGGGGGGAATCAGCCCCAGCATTTT
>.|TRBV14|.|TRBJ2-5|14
CASSQQGSRETQYF
TGTGCCAGCAGCCAACAGGGATCGAGGGAGACCCAGTACTTC
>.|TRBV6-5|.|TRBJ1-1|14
CASSYSQGNTEAFF
TGTGCCAGCAGTTACTCTCAGGGAAACACTGAAGCTTTCTTT
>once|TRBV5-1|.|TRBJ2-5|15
CASSLSRQIQETQYF
TGCGCCAGCAGCTTGTCGAGACAGATCCAAGAGACCCAGTACTTC
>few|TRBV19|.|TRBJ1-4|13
CASSIVRNEKLFF
TGTGCCAGTAGTATAGTTCGGAATGAAAAACTGTTTTTT
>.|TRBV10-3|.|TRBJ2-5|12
CATGRAQETQYF
TGTGCCACCGGGCGGGCCCAAGAGACCCAGTACTTC
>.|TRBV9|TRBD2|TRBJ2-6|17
CASSVATGGSGANVLTF
TGTGCCAGCAGCGTAGCTACGGGGGGATCTGGGGCCAACGTCCTGACTTTC
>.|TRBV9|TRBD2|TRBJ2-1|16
CASSVAYGGVYNEQFF
TGTGCCAGCAGCGTCGCCTACGGGGGGGTCTACAATGAGCAGTTCTTC
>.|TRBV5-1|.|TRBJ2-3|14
CASSFEAHIDTQYF
TGCGCCAGCAGCTTCGAGGCCCATATAGATACGCAGTATTTT